This T cell receptor beta chain was identified during a study of Ad26.COV2.S vaccination and SARS-CoV-2 variants. Study-level background: Sample donor was a member of the COV1001 Ad26.COV2.S trial arm. Intramuscular Ad26.COV2.S doses were given once or twice, 56 days apart. Regarding the study as a whole: Reported findings describe substantial breadth in spike-specific CD8+ and CD4+ T cell responses following vaccination.

Regarding this clone: Its antigen is as yet unknown.

Treatment of the sample: about 20 received Ad26.COV2.S at low or high dose, single or two shots; 5 received placebo; per-sample allocation not given. Samples were taken on day 63 after the first vaccine or placebo injection. Donation was by an adult aged 18-55 years who was in Boston. Trimming stripped 2 bases from V and 7 bases from J, with 14 bases between. The germline V gene has CDR1 SGHVS and CDR2 FQNEAQ. This CDR3 region has 15 residues. The repertoire was sequenced with immunoSEQ multiplex PCR; TCRdb's copy has only in-frame clones and lacks some. Found here are roughly 400,000 clones, about nine tenths of them singletons; the top ten hold more than 3.5%.

The chain recombines TRBV7-8 with TRBJ2-2; tentatively, D is TRBD1 or TRBD2 (5 bases each). The sample consisted of peripheral blood, taken in a trial of Ad26.COV2.S vaccine versus placebo. The TCR was taken from a person aged 18-65 years who received the Ad26.COV2.S COVID-19 vaccine or a placebo. CDR3 in amino acids: CASSLRRVGGGELFF. The CDR3 bases are TGTGCCAGCAGCTTACGCAGGGTTGGGGGCGGGGAGCTGTTTTTT.